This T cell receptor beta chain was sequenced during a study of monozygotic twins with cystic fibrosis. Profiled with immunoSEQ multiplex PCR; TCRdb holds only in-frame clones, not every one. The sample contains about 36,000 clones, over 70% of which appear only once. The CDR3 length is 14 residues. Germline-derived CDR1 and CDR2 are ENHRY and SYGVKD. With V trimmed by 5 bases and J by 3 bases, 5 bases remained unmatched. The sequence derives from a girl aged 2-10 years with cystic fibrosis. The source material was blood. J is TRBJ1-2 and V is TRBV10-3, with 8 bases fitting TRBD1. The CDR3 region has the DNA TGTGCCATCAGTCCCTCGACAGGGGACTATGGCTACACCTTC. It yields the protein CAISPSTGDYGYTF.